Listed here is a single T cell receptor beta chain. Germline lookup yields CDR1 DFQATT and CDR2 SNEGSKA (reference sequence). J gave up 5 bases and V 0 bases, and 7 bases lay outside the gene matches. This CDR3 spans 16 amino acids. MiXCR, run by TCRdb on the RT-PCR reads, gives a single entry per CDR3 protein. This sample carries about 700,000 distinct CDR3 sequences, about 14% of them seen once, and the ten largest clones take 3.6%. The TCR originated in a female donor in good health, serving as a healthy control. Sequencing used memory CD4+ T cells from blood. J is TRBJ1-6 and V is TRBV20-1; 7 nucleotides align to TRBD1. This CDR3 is CSARERQGRDNSPLHF. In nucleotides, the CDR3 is TGCAGTGCTAGAGAGAGACAGGGAAGAGATAATTCACCCCTCCACTTT.